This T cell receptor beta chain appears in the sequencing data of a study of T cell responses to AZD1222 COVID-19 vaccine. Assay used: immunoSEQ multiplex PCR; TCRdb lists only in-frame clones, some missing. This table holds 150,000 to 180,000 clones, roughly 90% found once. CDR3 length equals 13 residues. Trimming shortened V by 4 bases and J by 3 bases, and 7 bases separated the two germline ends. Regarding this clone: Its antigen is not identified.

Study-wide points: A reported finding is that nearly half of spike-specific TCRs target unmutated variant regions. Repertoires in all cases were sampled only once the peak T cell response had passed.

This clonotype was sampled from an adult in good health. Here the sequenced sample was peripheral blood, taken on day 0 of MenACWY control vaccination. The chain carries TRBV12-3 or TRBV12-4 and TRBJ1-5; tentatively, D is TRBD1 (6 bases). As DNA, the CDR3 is TGTGCCAGCAGTTCAGGGGTCAATCAGCCCCAGCATTTT. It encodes CASSSGVNQPQHF.